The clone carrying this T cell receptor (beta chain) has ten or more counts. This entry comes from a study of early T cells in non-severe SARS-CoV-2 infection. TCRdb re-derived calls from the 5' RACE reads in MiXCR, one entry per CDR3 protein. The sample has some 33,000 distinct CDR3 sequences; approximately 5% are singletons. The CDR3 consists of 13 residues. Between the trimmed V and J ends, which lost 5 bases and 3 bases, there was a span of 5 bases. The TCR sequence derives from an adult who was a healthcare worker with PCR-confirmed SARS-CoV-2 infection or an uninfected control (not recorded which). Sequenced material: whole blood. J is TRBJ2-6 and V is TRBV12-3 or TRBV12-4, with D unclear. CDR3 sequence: CASSPLGANVLTF. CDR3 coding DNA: TGTGCCAGCAGTCCGCTTGGGGCCAACGTCCTGACTTTC.